The entry that follows covers one T cell receptor beta chain sequence. Antigen: not known. Germline V gene data show CDR1 as MNHNY and CDR2 as SVGAGI (reference sequence). This CDR3 has 13 residues. V gave up 7 bases and J gave up 3 bases, with 11 bases separating them. Sequenced by immunoSEQ multiplex PCR; TCRdb stores in-frame clones only, minus some. The sample records 89,000 or so clones, about 86% being singletons. The source of the sample is a study of T cell responses to AZD1222 COVID-19 vaccine. Study conclusions and caveats: Repertoire sampling happened only post peak T cell response.

This rearrangement joins TRBV6-6 to TRBJ2-3, with D perhaps TRBD2 (5 bases). The receptor was derived from an adult who received the AZD1222 COVID-19 vaccine. Material: peripheral blood, obtained 28 days after the second AZD1222 dose. CDR3 amino acids: CASTAPGTDTQYF. The DNA for the CDR3 is TGTGCCAGCACCGCCCCGGGAACAGATACGCAGTATTTT.